This record concerns one T cell receptor beta chain sequence. Antigen unknown. Time point of the sample: patch test 3, about 24 weeks after DPC sensitization. Sample treatment: therapeutic diphenylcyclopropenone sensitization with weekly scalp DPC. Whole blood that had not been fractionated was the source of extracted total RNA. One entry per CDR3 protein results from TCRdb running MiXCR on the RACE reads. The data contain roughly 60,000 distinct CDR3 sequences, 9.5% to 15% of them singletons. This sample stems from a study of human T cells and chemical hapten exposure. Study observations and caveats: Alopecia was present in the donors, so their immune response may differ from healthy people's. Expanded TCRs grouped into significantly more large CDR3 similarity clusters than controls produced.

The CDR3 runs to 14 residues. Germline CDR1 and CDR2: SGHAT and FQNNGV. Trimming stripped 6 bases from V and 3 bases from J, with 14 bases between. This rearrangement joins TRBV11-2 to TRBJ1-1, with TRBD1 as a possible D gene (5 bases). The sequences come from whole blood, collected in connection with sensitization to the hapten diphenylcyclopropenone (DPC). The sequence came from a man under 40 with alopecia areata. Some clones in this sample may be carry-over from other donors' samples. In DNA form, the CDR3 reads TGTGCCAGCAGGGACGTGGGGGGATACACTGAAGCTTTCTTT. Translating gives CASRDVGGYTEAFF.